This T cell receptor beta chain comes out of a study of cytomegalovirus exposure and HLA in healthy donors. Across the study: When 350 to 500 donors were genotyped, roughly 82% of them were found to fall in the Caucasian-associated ancestry cluster.

PCR used 60 Vbeta primers and 13 Jbeta primers. The data were produced by immunoSEQ multiplex PCR, yet TCRdb's version contains in-frame clones alone and is incomplete. The sample holds approximately 190,000 clones; 80% to 85% are singletons and the top ten take 6.3%. Though nominally healthy at sampling, donors likely had unrecorded immune exposures. The CDR3 is made up of 15 amino acids. The germline V gene has CDR1 MDHEN and CDR2 SYDVKM. Trimming took 0 bases from V and 1 from J, leaving 9 bases between them. In regard to this clone: Its antigen is undetermined.

Points from the study as a whole: In an earlier analysis, in roughly 580 donors, most V segments appeared productive either ~87% or ~30% of the time. Several of the most significant clusters were apparently associated with common viral pathogens in a later analysis.

This sequence was found in a man aged 35 to 55 in good health and CMV-seropositive. The rearrangement joins TRBV28 to TRBJ1-1; TRBD1 is a possible D gene (6 bases). Sequencing used PBMCs. CDR3 loop: CASSLWTGGNTEAFF. The CDR3 DNA sequence: TGTGCCAGCAGTTTATGGACAGGTGGGAACACTGAAGCTTTCTTT.